This is a list of T cell receptor beta chains from one sample in a study of memory CD4+ T cells and cytomegalovirus serostatus. The repertoire was sequenced with immunoSEQ multiplex PCR; TCRdb's copy has only in-frame clones and lacks some. The table records 60,000 or so clones, more than 65% of them present only once. Sequences were obtained from memory CD4+ T cells from blood. Every receptor here comes from an adult in good health and CMV-seronegative. Some clones in this sample may be carry-over from other donors' samples. The CDR3 runs from the conserved cysteine through the conserved F or W. D genes are given only for firm matches. Some rows have no size entry. The others give once, few or many, or a class for an expanded clone.

D	size	J	V	DNA	CDR3
TRBD2	few	TRBJ2-7	TRBV4-2	TGTGCCAGCAGCCGGACTAGCGGGGGCCCCGAGCAGTACTTC	CASSRTSGGPEQYF
TRBD2	-	TRBJ2-6	TRBV19	TGTGCCAGTAGTATGACTAGCGGGGTGGCTGGGGCCAACGTCCTGACTTTC	CASSMTSGVAGANVLTF
-	-	TRBJ2-3	TRBV11-2	TGTGCCAGCAGCTTAGGGAACGGGCCTTATTTT	CASSLGNGPYF
-	-	TRBJ1-3	TRBV6-1	TGTGCCAGCATCTGGGGACATAGCTCTGGAAACACCATATATTTT	CASIWGHSSGNTIYF
-	-	TRBJ2-4	TRBV7-9	TGTGCCAGCAGCCCTAGTCCAAGAGAGAACATTCAGTACTTC	CASSPSPRENIQYF
-	-	TRBJ1-6	TRBV6-1	TGTGCCAGCAGTGAAGTCCCGGGATATAATTCACCCCTCCACTTT	CASSEVPGYNSPLHF
-	-	TRBJ1-2	TRBV6-6	TGTGCCAGCAGTTACGGGGCGGGGGATGGCTACACCTTC	CASSYGAGDGYTF
-	-	TRBJ2-7	TRBV30	TGTGCCGGCCTCTTATTGCGTGGCGAACCCTACGAGCAGTACTTC	CAGLLLRGEPYEQYF
-	-	TRBJ1-1	TRBV7-2	TGTGCCAGCAGCTTAGGATGGTACGCTGAAGCTTTCTTT	CASSLGWYAEAFF
-	-	TRBJ1-2	TRBV18	TGTGCCAGCTCACCGACCGCGCGGGGGTTCTATGGCTACACCTTC	CASSPTARGFYGYTF
-	-	TRBJ2-2	TRBV5-5	TGTGCCAGCAGCTTAAAGGGGAATCAGAACACCGGGGAGCTGTTTTTT	CASSLKGNQNTGELFF
-	few	TRBJ2-7	TRBV2	TGTGCCAGCGGGAGTTCTGTATACGAGCAGTACTTC	CASGSSVYEQYF
-	-	TRBJ1-3	TRBV30	TGTGCCTGGATTCAGTCAGGGGTTCCTGGAAGCACCATATATTTT	CAWIQSGVPGSTIYF
TRBD1	-	TRBJ1-2	TRBV5-4	TGTGCCAGCAGCAGTGGACAGGGGGAATTCGGCTACACCTTC	CASSSGQGEFGYTF
TRBD1	-	TRBJ2-1	TRBV19	TGTGCCAGTACCCGGGGGACAGGGTCCTCTAATGAGCAGTTCTTC	CASTRGTGSSNEQFF
-	-	TRBJ1-3	TRBV2	TGTGCCAGCAGGAACGGGTTCTCTGGAAACACCATATATTTT	CASRNGFSGNTIYF
-	-	TRBJ1-1	TRBV2	TGTGCCAGCAGTGAAAGTACCAGCCTGGCTTTCTTT	CASSESTSLAFF
-	-	TRBJ2-2	TRBV27	TGTGCCAGCAGCCACCGCCGAGGGGGGCGTATCACCGGGGAGCTGTTTTTT	CASSHRRGGRITGELFF
-	-	TRBJ2-2	TRBV5-1	TGCGCCAGCAGCTTGGCTGGAGAGGGCACCGGGGAGCTGTTTTTT	CASSLAGEGTGELFF
-	-	TRBJ2-1	TRBV20-1	TGCAGTGCTAGCCCCAGGGTTGAGCAGTTCTTC	CSASPRVEQFF
TRBD2	-	TRBJ2-2	TRBV27	TGTGCCAGCAGTGCGGGACTAGCGGCCCAGGGCCTCCGGGCCGGGGAGCTGTTTTTT	CASSAGLAAQGLRAGELFF
TRBD2	few	TRBJ2-3	TRBV30	TGTGCCTGGAGTGGTGGGGCGGGAGGGAGTCTCACAGATACGCAGTATTTT	CAWSGGAGGSLTDTQYF
-	once	TRBJ2-5	TRBV19	TGTGCCAGTAGTCGGGGAGTTAGGGAGACCCAGTACTTC	CASSRGVRETQYF
-	-	TRBJ2-7	TRBV19	TGTGCCACCGATACCTTTTCGGACACGGGCTCCTACGAGCAGTACTTC	CATDTFSDTGSYEQYF
-	-	TRBJ1-5	TRBV30	TGTGCCTGGAGTGTGGGTGGCTATAGCAATCAGCCCCAGCATTTT	CAWSVGGYSNQPQHF
-	-	TRBJ2-1	TRBV7-3	TGTGCCAGCAGCAACGGACTCAGGGGCTACAATGAGCAGTTCTTC	CASSNGLRGYNEQFF
-	-	TRBJ2-5	TRBV4-3	TGCGCCAGCAGCCAAGATCAAAGGGATACAGAGACCCAGTACTTC	CASSQDQRDTETQYF
-	-	TRBJ1-6	TRBV6-1	TGTGCCAGCAGTGAAGTGAACAGGTACAATTCACCCCTCCACTTT	CASSEVNRYNSPLHF
-	few	TRBJ2-7	TRBV7-2	TGTGCCAGCAGCACCAGTCCAAGCTCCTACGAGCAGTACTTC	CASSTSPSSYEQYF
-	-	TRBJ2-7	TRBV2	TGTGCCAGCAGTGCACTCGACGAGCAGTACTTC	CASSALDEQYF
-	-	TRBJ1-5	TRBV6-5	TGTGCCAGCAGTTACCCAGGGGCGCTGAGTCAGCCCCAGCATTTT	CASSYPGALSQPQHF
-	-	TRBJ1-2	TRBV6-1	TGTGCCAGCAGTGAAGCAGTAGGGTTTCAACATGGCTACACCTTC	CASSEAVGFQHGYTF
TRBD1	-	TRBJ1-2	TRBV7-2	TGTGCCAGCAGCTTCGGAAGACAGGGGAACTTTTATGGCTACACCTTC	CASSFGRQGNFYGYTF
-	-	TRBJ2-2	TRBV27	TGTGCCAGCAGTTCGTGGCCCGGGGAGCTGTTTTTT	CASSSWPGELFF
-	-	TRBJ1-2	TRBV20-1	TGCAGCCCCGGGGGGACCTATGGCTACACCTTC	CSPGGTYGYTF
TRBD1	-	TRBJ2-4	TRBV19	TGTGCCAGTAGTATAGATCTAAGGGGGCGAGGCATTCAGTACTTC	CASSIDLRGRGIQYF
-	-	TRBJ2-1	TRBV28	TGTGCCAGCAGTCTGCTAGTTAACTCCTACAATGAGCAGTTCTTC	CASSLLVNSYNEQFF
-	-	TRBJ2-1	TRBV30	TGTGCCTGGAGTGCGGGACTGCCCTTCGGGGGGCAGTTCTTC	CAWSAGLPFGGQFF
-	once	TRBJ1-1	TRBV29-1	TGCAGCGTGGGCAACATGAACACTGAAGCTTTCTTT	CSVGNMNTEAFF
TRBD1	-	TRBJ1-2	TRBV6-5	TGTGCCAGCAGTAATACAGGGGATGGCTACACCTTC	CASSNTGDGYTF
TRBD1	once	TRBJ1-2	TRBV5-6	TGTGCCAGCAGCCCGGACCCAGGGGGCGCTGTCTATGGCTACACCTTC	CASSPDPGGAVYGYTF
-	-	TRBJ2-2	TRBV5-1	TGCGCCAGCAGCTTGGACGGGAAAAGCACCGGGGAGCTGTTTTTT	CASSLDGKSTGELFF
-	-	TRBJ2-1	TRBV29-1	TGCAGCGTTTTCAAGTCCTTGGCCTACAATGAGCAGTTCTTC	CSVFKSLAYNEQFF
TRBD2	-	TRBJ2-7	TRBV7-9	TGTGCCAGCAGCTCCCTAGCGGGAAAAGCCCACGAGCAGTACTTC	CASSSLAGKAHEQYF
-	once	TRBJ2-3	TRBV19	TGTGCCAGTAGTATCTCTGGAGATACGCAGTATTTT	CASSISGDTQYF
TRBD1	-	TRBJ1-1	TRBV5-1	TGCGCCAGCAGGGGGACAGGGGGCATGAACACTGAAGCTTTCTTT	CASRGTGGMNTEAFF
-	-	TRBJ2-2	TRBV6-1	TGTGCCAGCAGTGAAGTCTTCGGGACAAAATTCTCCGCCGGGGAGCTGTTTTTT	CASSEVFGTKFSAGELFF
-	-	TRBJ2-5	TRBV19	TGTGCCAGTAGCCAGGGACCGCCTGGGGTGCGGGAGACCCAGTACTTC	CASSQGPPGVRETQYF
TRBD1	-	TRBJ1-2	TRBV4-3	TGCGCCAGCAGCCAAGCGGGACAGGGGGCCTATGGCTACACCTTC	CASSQAGQGAYGYTF
TRBD2	-	TRBJ2-7	TRBV6-1	TGTGCCAGCCGAATACAGCGGGAGGTCTCCTACGAGCAGTACTTC	CASRIQREVSYEQYF
-	-	TRBJ1-2	TRBV7-9	TGTGCCAGCAGCTTCACTTCTAACTATGGCTACACCTTC	CASSFTSNYGYTF
-	-	TRBJ2-1	TRBV6-5	TGTGCCAGCAGTCCACGCTTTTACAATGAGCAGTTCTTC	CASSPRFYNEQFF
TRBD1	few	TRBJ1-2	TRBV7-9	TGTGCCAGCAGCTTAGGACAGGGGGCCCAGGACTATGGCTACACCTTC	CASSLGQGAQDYGYTF